A selection of T cell receptor beta chains follows, all from one sample in a study of cytomegalovirus exposure and HLA in healthy donors. The repertoire was sequenced with immunoSEQ multiplex PCR; TCRdb's copy has only in-frame clones and lacks some. The repertoire consists of about 180,000 clones, with approximately 80% occurring once and the leading ten covering roughly 1.5%. Sequenced sample: PBMCs. These receptors all come from a man in his late teens or twenties in good health and CMV-seronegative. CDR3s include the opening cysteine and the closing phenylalanine or tryptophan. A D gene is named only where the DNA matches it firmly. For some rows the clone size is stated as once, few or many, or as a class when expanded; others skip it.

j_call clone_size cdr3_length v_call d_call cdr3_nt cdr3_aa
TRBJ1-4 few 15 TRBV9 . TGTGCCAGCAGCGTAGCGGTCAGGAATAATGAAAAACTGTTTTTT CASSVAVRNNEKLFF
TRBJ2-2 . 12 TRBV27 . TGTGCCAGCAGGTTCCTAACCGGGGAGCTGTTTTTT CASRFLTGELFF
TRBJ1-2 . 13 TRBV30 . TGTGCCCGATCAGGGTCGGAGAACTATGGCTACACCTTC CARSGSENYGYTF
TRBJ1-5 few 14 TRBV28 . TGTGCCAGCAGTACCGGGGGGAAAAATCAGCCCCAGCATTTT CASSTGGKNQPQHF
TRBJ1-5 . 15 TRBV10-3 TRBD1 TGTGCCATCAGTCCGGGACAGCTTAGCAATCAGCCCCAGCATTTT CAISPGQLSNQPQHF
TRBJ2-7 . 12 TRBV29-1 . TGCAGCGTTGAGGTCTCTACCTACGAGCAGTACTTC CSVEVSTYEQYF
TRBJ1-1 few 15 TRBV30 TRBD1 TGTGCCTGGAGTTCGGTGGGGACAGGGGGAACTGAAGCTTTCTTT CAWSSVGTGGTEAFF
TRBJ2-1 . 14 TRBV30 . TGTGCCTGGAGCTCCAGGGGCACGTACAATGAGCAGTTCTTC CAWSSRGTYNEQFF
TRBJ1-5 . 13 TRBV23-1 . TGCGCCAGCAGTCCCCCCCGGGGGCAGCCCCAGCATTTT CASSPPRGQPQHF
TRBJ2-1 few 16 TRBV9 TRBD2 TGTGCCAGCAGCGTAGGTGCTAGCGGGAGGGCAAATGAGCAGTTCTTC CASSVGASGRANEQFF
TRBJ2-1 . 15 TRBV9 TRBD2 TGTGCCAGCAGCGCGGGACTAGCGGATTACAATGAGCAGTTCTTC CASSAGLADYNEQFF
TRBJ2-2 . 13 TRBV6-5 . TGTGCCAGCAGTCCAGGGGTCCCCGGGGAGCTGTTTTTT CASSPGVPGELFF
TRBJ2-1 . 14 TRBV6-6 . TGTGCCAGCAGTTACTCGAGGGTATACAATGAGCAGTTCTTC CASSYSRVYNEQFF
TRBJ1-2 once 14 TRBV28 TRBD1 TGTGCCAGCACCGACCGGAGGGGGCCTAGTGGCTACACCTTC CASTDRRGPSGYTF
TRBJ2-7 . 20 TRBV30 TRBD2 TGTGCCTGGAGTCCCATGGGGTTACTAGCGGGGGCCCCCCTTATCTACGAGCAGTACTTC CAWSPMGLLAGAPLIYEQYF
TRBJ1-1 . 14 TRBV9 . TGTGCCAGCAGCGCGGCAGGCATGAACACTGAAGCTTTCTTT CASSAAGMNTEAFF
TRBJ2-5 . 17 TRBV5-4 TRBD1 TGTGCCAGCAGCCCTCCGGGACAGGGCCGGTACCAAGAGACCCAGTACTTC CASSPPGQGRYQETQYF
TRBJ2-3 . 16 TRBV7-9 . TGTGCCAGCGGCCTACTAAGGGGAGGTGGAACAGATACGCAGTATTTT CASGLLRGGGTDTQYF
TRBJ1-5 . 14 TRBV6-5 TRBD1 TGTGCCAGCAGCGTACAGGGGGCGGGTCAGCCCCAGCATTTT CASSVQGAGQPQHF
TRBJ2-1 once 17 TRBV5-1 TRBD1 TGCGCCAGCAGCTTTGGGATCGGGGACAGGGGTAACAATGAGCAGTTCTTC CASSFGIGDRGNNEQFF
TRBJ2-7 few 13 TRBV11-3 TRBD1 TGTGCCAGCAGCTCCGGACAGGGCTACGAGCAGTACTTC CASSSGQGYEQYF
TRBJ1-6 . 13 TRBV6-1 TRBD1 TGTGCCAGCAGTGACACAGGGGTTTCACCCCTCCACTTT CASSDTGVSPLHF
TRBJ1-6 . 15 TRBV9 TRBD1 TGTGCCAGCAGCAAGAGGGACAGAGAAAATTCACCCCTCCACTTT CASSKRDRENSPLHF
TRBJ2-6 . 16 TRBV7-9 TRBD1 TGTGCCAGCAGCTTAGCTGACAGGGGGTTAGCCAACGTCCTGACTTTC CASSLADRGLANVLTF
TRBJ2-1 . 15 TRBV4-2 . TGTGCCAGCAGCCCCCGGGCCACCGGGGACAATGAGCAGTTCTTC CASSPRATGDNEQFF
TRBJ2-3 . 16 TRBV7-9 . TGTGCCAGCAGCTTAGCGACACGCGCCTCCACAGATACGCAGTATTTT CASSLATRASTDTQYF
TRBJ2-2 . 14 TRBV27 . TGTGCCAGCAGTACCATCGGGACTCCCGGGGAGCTGTTTTTT CASSTIGTPGELFF
TRBJ2-1 . 16 TRBV15 TRBD2 TGTGCCACCAGCAGAGATTCTGGCGGGAGGATTAATGAGCAGTTCTTC CATSRDSGGRINEQFF
TRBJ1-4 . 11 TRBV28 . TGTGCCAGCAGCCCGAATGAAAAACTGTTTTTT CASSPNEKLFF
TRBJ2-7 . 14 TRBV5-1 . TGCGCCAGCAGCTTGGGAAGGGGAGGCCACGAGCAGTACTTC CASSLGRGGHEQYF
TRBJ1-1 . 14 TRBV19 . TGTGCCAGTAGTACGGCGACACTCGTGGCTGAAGCTTTCTTT CASSTATLVAEAFF
TRBJ1-5 . 13 TRBV6-5 TRBD1 TGTGCCAGCAGTTACCAGGGGGGTCAGCCCCAGCATTTT CASSYQGGQPQHF
TRBJ1-3 . 13 TRBV6-1 TRBD1 TGTGCCAGCCGATCGGGACAGGGATACACCATATATTTT CASRSGQGYTIYF
TRBJ2-3 once 10 TRBV9 . TGTGCCAGCAGACCTAATACGCAGTATTTT CASRPNTQYF